These 5 T cell receptor beta chains came from one sample sequenced in a study of cytomegalovirus exposure and HLA in healthy donors. The study ran its PCR with 60 Vbeta and 13 Jbeta primers. Clones were sequenced by immunoSEQ multiplex PCR, and TCRdb holds only the in-frame ones, with some missing. The sample lists nearly 110,000 clones, roughly three quarters seen once, with roughly 2.1% in the top ten. Sequencing used PBMCs. The source is a man younger than 30 in good health and CMV-seronegative.

This clone came up many times. In DNA, the CDR3 is TGTGCCACTTCCAGGGATGGGACTGAAGCTTTCTTT. It yields the protein CATSRDGTEAFF. V usage is TRBV19 and J usage is TRBJ1-1, with a tentative D call TRBD1 (5 bases). V was trimmed by 10 bases and J by 5 bases, leaving 14 bases between them. Germline-derived CDR1 and CDR2 are LNHDA and SQIVND (reference sequence). CDR3 size: 12 residues.

The chain is built from TRBV14 and TRBJ2-2; 12 bases match TRBD1. Trimming removed 0 bases from V and 4 bases from J; junction bases left unmatched: 9. Germline-derived CDR1 and CDR2 are SGHDN and FVKESK. This CDR3 spans 19 amino acids. CDR3 residues: CASSQDIFPGQGATGELFF. The CDR3 region has the DNA TGTGCCAGCAGCCAAGACATATTTCCGGGACAGGGGGCCACCGGGGAGCTGTTTTTT.

In the case of this clone: A read error may produce the germline difference seen at one junction end. V is TRBV5-6 and J is TRBJ1-2; no reliable D call. CDR1 is SGHDT, CDR2 YYEEEE, per germline. The CDR3 length is 12 residues. CDR3 region: CASSLEQYGYPF. CDR3 DNA sequence: TGTGCCAGCAGCTTGGAACAGTATGGCTACCCCTTC.

V gene TRBV5-4 combines with J gene TRBJ2-7, with a weak D call TRBD2 (6 bases). The V end was cut by 1 base, the J end by 6 bases, with 17 bases between. The CDR3 has 15 amino acids. The germline V gene encodes CDR1 SGHNT and CDR2 YYREEE (reference sequence). Here the CDR3 reads CASSLPGLLRSEQYF. In nucleotides, the CDR3 is TGTGCCAGCAGCTTGCCGGGACTTCTTCGGTCCGAGCAGTACTTC. Full variable domain (missing parts from reference TRBV5-4 and TRBJ2-7): ETGVTQSPTHLIKTRGQQVTLRCSSQSGHNTVSWYQQALGQGPQFIFQYYREEENGRGNFPPRFSGLQFPNYSSELNVNALELDDSALYLCASSLPGLLRSEQYFGPGTRLTVT.

This chain uses TRBV28 with TRBJ1-3; D remains ambiguous. Trimming removed 3 bases from V and 3 bases from J, with 12 bases in between. Germline lookup yields CDR1 MDHEN and CDR2 SYDVKM. The CDR3 has 15 residues. The CDR3 DNA is TGTGCCAGCAGTTTCGGGAAATTGGGTGGAAACACCATATATTTT. It is translated as CASSFGKLGGNTIYF.